The 26 T cell receptor beta chains in this list originate from one sample, sequenced in a study of blood T cell repertoires in COVID-19. Here immunoSEQ multiplex PCR was the method, and the copy in TCRdb shows in-frame clones only, minus some. Found here are roughly 32,000 clones, approximately 85% of them singletons; the top ten hold around 8.6%. The specimen sequenced was peripheral blood. All receptors derive from a man aged 80 or over with active COVID-19.

This chain joins TRBV4-2 and TRBJ2-3, with TRBD2 as a possible D gene (7 bases). The CDR3 contains 15 residues. Germline-derived CDR1 and CDR2 are LGHNA and YNFKEQ. V was clipped by 3 bases and J by 1 base, with 11 bases between them. CDR3: CASSQEGGGTDTQYF. CDR3 DNA sequence: TGTGCCAGCAGCCAGGAGGGGGGGGGCACAGATACGCAGTATTTT.

The chain joins TRBV7-2 to TRBJ2-5; 8 bases agree with TRBD2. The CDR3 consists of 16 residues. CDR1 SGHTA and CDR2 FQGNSA come from the germline V gene. The ends lost 3 bases at V and 0 bases at J; junction bases unmatched: 6. CDR3 in DNA: TGTGCCAGCAGCTTGAGCGGGGGCACGTACCAAGAGACCCAGTACTTC. It yields the protein CASSLSGGTYQETQYF.

V is TRBV5-4 and J is TRBJ2-5; D perhaps matches TRBD1 (5 bases). V lost 0 bases and J lost 1, with 7 bases in between. Germline CDR1 and CDR2: SGHNT and YYREEE (reference sequence). The CDR3 spans 14 residues. CDR3 sequence reads: CASSLAQVQETQYF. The CDR3 nucleotides are TGTGCCAGCAGCTTGGCACAGGTCCAAGAGACCCAGTACTTC.

CDR3 nucleotide sequence: TGTGCCAGCACCGCCCAGGGAGAAAAACTGTTTTTT. Its translation is CASTAQGEKLFF. The V gene is TRBV9, the J gene TRBJ1-4; D possibly corresponds to TRBD1 (5 bases). Germline V gene data show CDR1 as SGDLS and CDR2 as YYNGEE. This CDR3 is 12 amino acids long. Trimming left V 6 bases short and J 8 bases short, with 11 bases between.

The sample holds one count of this clone. This CDR3 reads CASRPDRNVATGELFF. The CDR3 nucleotides are TGTGCCAGCAGGCCCGACAGGAACGTTGCCACCGGGGAGCTGTTTTTT. The genes are TRBV2 and TRBJ2-2, with D tentatively TRBD1 (6 bases). The V end lost 6 bases, the J end lost 4 bases, and 18 bases lay between the germline ends. Germline-derived CDR1 and CDR2 are SNHLY and FYNNEI. The CDR3 sequence is 16 residues long.

The chain couples TRBV5-1 to TRBJ1-6, with D unresolved. Germline V gene lookup returns CDR1 SGHRS and CDR2 YFSETQ. Between the trimmed V and J ends, which lost 6 bases and 8 bases, there was a span of 12 bases. This CDR3 contains 13 residues. The CDR3 DNA sequence: TGCGCCAGCACAGGAGCCGGGGATTCACCCCTCCACTTT. Its protein product is CASTGAGDSPLHF.

This clone was detected a few times. This chain links TRBV2 with TRBJ1-6; D gene uncertain. The V end was cut by 6 bases, the J end by 5 bases, with 14 bases between. Per germline, CDR1 SNHLY and CDR2 FYNNEI. The CDR3 contains 15 residues. CDR3 loop: CASRASPVDNSPLHF. CDR3 nucleotides: TGTGCCAGCAGAGCTTCACCTGTAGATAATTCACCCCTCCACTTT.

This clone showed up just a few times. The V call is TRBV11-2, the J call TRBJ2-1; D not resolved. The CDR3 length is 12 residues. CDR1 is SGHAT, CDR2 FQNNGV, per germline. The V and J ends lost 0 bases and 9 bases respectively, with 6 bases between them. This chain's CDR3 is CASSLEQIEQFF. The CDR3 region has the DNA TGTGCCAGCAGCTTAGAACAGATTGAGCAGTTCTTC.

The chain is built from TRBV27 and TRBJ2-7, with D perhaps TRBD1 (6 bases). This CDR3 is 14 amino acids long. V was shortened by 0 bases and J by 5 bases, with 11 bases between the two germline ends. Germline values: CDR1 MNHEY, CDR2 SMNVEV (reference sequence). The CDR3: CASSLSGGLNEQYF. CDR3 DNA sequence: TGTGCCAGCAGTTTATCTGGGGGCCTCAACGAGCAGTACTTC.

This chain joins TRBV5-1 and TRBJ2-3; TRBD2 is a possible D gene (6 bases). This CDR3 has 15 amino acids. V was trimmed by 0 bases and J by 8 bases, leaving 16 bases between them. Looked up from germline, CDR1 is SGHRS and CDR2 is YFSETQ. CDR3 nucleotide sequence: TGCGCCAGCAGCTTGGGGGTAGGGGACTGGGGTACGCAGTATTTT. This gives the protein CASSLGVGDWGTQYF.

The gene calls are TRBV11-2 and TRBJ2-5; TRBD1 might be the D (5 bases). Per germline, CDR1 SGHAT and CDR2 FQNNGV. V gave up 2 bases and J gave up 4 bases, with 14 bases separating them. The CDR3 length is 15 residues. Here the CDR3 DNA reads TGTGCCAGCAGCTTATGGGGCGGCTCTCGAGAGACCCAGTACTTC. This gives the protein CASSLWGGSRETQYF.

The genes are TRBV5-1 and TRBJ2-7, with 9 bases identical to TRBD1. V trimming: 0 bases; J trimming: 3 bases; junction bases outside the gene matches: 4. The CDR3 has 15 amino acids. The germline gives CDR1 SGHRS, CDR2 YFSETQ. As DNA, the CDR3 is TGCGCCAGCAGCTTGGGTGGGACAGGGATCTACGAGCAGTACTTC. It translates to CASSLGGTGIYEQYF.

This chain links TRBV6-6 with TRBJ1-2; D is unresolved. This CDR3 has 13 amino acids. Trimming cost V 8 bases and J 4 bases, with 14 bases left between them. Germline CDR1 is MNHNY and CDR2 is SVGAGI (reference sequence). CDR3 sequence reads: CASGGREGYGYTF. The CDR3 DNA follows: TGTGCCAGCGGTGGGAGGGAGGGCTATGGCTACACCTTC.

This chain uses TRBV7-2 with TRBJ2-1, with 8 bases matching TRBD1. V lost 1 base, J lost 6 bases, and 11 bases stayed unmatched. The CDR3 runs 17 residues. Per the germline V gene, CDR1 is SGHTA and CDR2 is FQGNSA. As DNA, the CDR3 is TGTGCCAGCAGCTTAGTCCGCTTAGGACAGGGAGGCAATGAGCAGTTCTTC. Its translation is CASSLVRLGQGGNEQFF.

The chain joins TRBV6-4 to TRBJ1-1; 7 bases are a match to TRBD1. Germline V CDR1 and CDR2: MRHNA, SNTAGT. CDR3 length equals 17 residues. Germline trimming cut 2 bases from V and 4 bases from J; bases unmatched to any gene: 13. CDR3 in DNA: TGTGCCAGCAGTGACAATAGGGAGACAGGGCGAAGCACTGAAGCTTTCTTT. This sequence encodes CASSDNRETGRSTEAFF.

This chain links TRBV2 with TRBJ2-5; 9 positions agree with TRBD2. The CDR3 is 12 residues long. Germline trimming cut 6 bases from V and 10 bases from J; bases unmatched to any gene: 6. The germline V gene has CDR1 SNHLY and CDR2 FYNNEI. CDR3 nucleotide sequence: TGTGCCAGCAGCCCCACTAGCGGGTTCCAGTACTTC. It is translated as CASSPTSGFQYF. The full variable domain, rest sourced from reference TRBV2 and TRBJ2-5, is EPEVTQTPSHQVTQMGQEVILRCVPISNHLYFYWYRQILGQKVEFLVSFYNNEISEKSEIFDDQFSVERPDGSNFTLKIRSTKLEDSAMYFCASSPTSGFQYFGPGTRLLVL.

The chain employs TRBV11-2 and TRBJ1-6; 10 bases match TRBD1. This CDR3 spans 14 amino acids. V lost 5 bases, J lost 9 bases, and 4 bases stayed unmatched. Per germline, CDR1 SGHAT and CDR2 FQNNGV. CDR3 in DNA: TGTGCCAGCAGCCAGGACAGGGGGGCTTCACCCCTCCACTTT. As protein: CASSQDRGASPLHF.

The rearrangement uses TRBV3-1 (or the pseudogene TRBV3-2) and TRBJ2-1; D gene ambiguous. Germline assignment: CDR1 LGHDT and CDR2 YNNKEL (reference sequence). V was trimmed by 8 bases and J by 6 bases, leaving 11 bases between them. This CDR3 is 12 amino acids long. As DNA, the CDR3 is TGTGCCAGCCTGTCACCGGGCAATGAGCAGTTCTTC. It codes for CASLSPGNEQFF.

The chain links TRBV5-6 to TRBJ2-5; TRBD1 aligns across 9 bases. Germline V gene lookup returns CDR1 SGHDT and CDR2 YYEEEE. Trimming removed 4 bases from V and 3 bases from J; junction bases left unmatched: 4. The CDR3 consists of 14 residues. The chain's CDR3 is CASSPGQGKETQYF. DNA of the CDR3: TGTGCCAGCAGCCCCGGACAGGGGAAAGAGACCCAGTACTTC. Full variable domain (missing parts from reference TRBV5-6 and TRBJ2-5): DAGVTQSPTHLIKTRGQQVTLRCSPKSGHDTVSWYQQALGQGPQFIFQYYEEEERQRGNFPDRFSGHQFPNYSSELNVNALLLGDSALYLCASSPGQGKETQYFGPGTRLLVL.

The chain carries TRBV7-3 and TRBJ2-7; 9 nucleotides line up with TRBD1. The CDR3 runs to 13 residues. The junction had 9 bases not matched to a gene; V was cut back by 8 bases and J by 7 bases. Germline values: CDR1 SGHTA, CDR2 FQGTGA. CDR3 nucleotides: TGTGCCAGCGCGGACAGGGGAGCCTTAGAGCAGTACTTC. Its protein product is CASADRGALEQYF.

The chain couples TRBV10-3 to TRBJ2-1, with 12 bases lining up with TRBD2. CDR3 length: 18 amino acids. Trimming at V came to 1 base and at J to 6 bases, leaving 10 bases not matched to a gene. Germline CDR1 is ENHRY and CDR2 is SYGVKD. CDR3 region: CAISEFSILAGGLNEQFF. In nucleotides, the CDR3 is TGTGCCATCAGTGAGTTCTCGATACTAGCGGGGGGCCTCAATGAGCAGTTCTTC.

This chain joins TRBV5-4 and TRBJ1-1; D is possibly TRBD1 (5 bases). Germline assignment: CDR1 SGHNT and CDR2 YYREEE (reference sequence). There are 12 residues in the CDR3. Deletions cut 8 bases from V and 1 base from J, with 9 bases between. The CDR3 is CASRTPNTEAFF. The CDR3 DNA reads as TGTGCCAGTAGGACACCGAACACTGAAGCTTTCTTT.

CDR3 sequence reads: CASSPTNRPNTEAFF. In DNA, the CDR3 is TGTGCCAGCTCACCAACAAACAGACCGAACACTGAAGCTTTCTTT. This rearrangement joins TRBV18 to TRBJ1-1; no definite D call. V was cut by 2 bases and J by 1 base, with 11 bases left in between. The germline V gene encodes CDR1 KGHSH and CDR2 LQKENI. The CDR3 is made up of 15 amino acids.

This clone was observed once. This chain links TRBV19 with TRBJ2-3, with 7 bases that match TRBD2. This CDR3 is built from 14 residues. J was trimmed by 3 bases and V by 6 bases; bases with no gene match: 6. Germline CDR1 is LNHDA and CDR2 is SQIVND (reference sequence). The CDR3 loop is CASSRSGWTDTQYF. The CDR3 bases are TGTGCCAGTAGCCGTAGCGGGTGGACAGATACGCAGTATTTT. Full variable domain (remainder filled in from reference TRBV19 and TRBJ2-3): DGGITQSPKYLFRKEGQNVTLSCEQNLNHDAMYWYRQDPGQGLRLIYYSQIVNDFQKGDIAEGYSVSREKKESFPLTVTSAQKNPTAFYLCASSRSGWTDTQYFGPGTRLTVL.

The chain has TRBV19 and TRBJ1-6, with 8 bases aligning to TRBD1. Germline trimming cut 4 bases from V and 0 bases from J; bases unmatched to any gene: 2. There are 16 residues in the CDR3. Germline-derived CDR1 and CDR2 are LNHDA and SQIVND (reference sequence). In DNA form, the CDR3 reads TGTGCCAGTAGTAAGGGGACAGGCTCCTATAATTCACCCCTCCACTTT. This translates into CASSKGTGSYNSPLHF.

This clone came up a few times. In DNA, the CDR3 is TGCGCCAGCAGCCACCCGGGACAACCTTTTGAGCAGTACTTC. Residues: CASSHPGQPFEQYF. The chain uses TRBV4-1 and TRBJ2-7, with D perhaps matching TRBD1 (6 bases). The V gene's germline CDR1 is MGHRA and CDR2 YSYEKL. This CDR3 contains 14 residues. Trimming removed 3 bases at V and 7 bases at J, with 16 bases between.